Detailed here is one T cell receptor (beta chain). Its target is unknown. This record belongs to a study of T cell responses to AZD1222 COVID-19 vaccine. Study-level results: Clonal diversity may have been underestimated in mostly white British donors. Repertoire sampling was restricted to post-peak T cell response timepoints.

V shed 1 base, J shed 8 bases, and the junction held 5 bases outside the gene matches. Germline V CDR1 and CDR2: LNHNV, YYDKDF (reference sequence). The CDR3 is 15 residues long. Using immunoSEQ multiplex PCR, the repertoire was profiled, and TCRdb retains in-frame clones only, with some absent. The sample consists of approximately 100,000 clones, about 86% of them appearing once. The sequenced sample was peripheral blood, obtained on day 0 of AZD1222 vaccination. This chain uses TRBV15 with TRBJ1-2, with 12 bases aligning to TRBD1. This clonotype originated in an adult in good health. The CDR3 sequence: CATSRAGTGGGGYTF. CDR3 sequence (DNA): TGTGCCACCAGCAGAGCCGGGACAGGGGGCGGAGGCTACACCTTC.